The 4 T cell receptor beta chains below were found in one sample sequenced in a study of PD-1 blockade in classical Hodgkin lymphoma. Generated by immunoSEQ multiplex PCR, the TCRdb table keeps only in-frame clones and is missing some. Counted here are about 14,000 clones, around 84% occurring once; the ten biggest clones make up approximately 4.2%. Every one of the patients relapsed after autologous stem cell transplantation (brentuximab vedotin exposure was variable). Specimen: peripheral blood mononuclear cells (PBMCs), collected at baseline. These receptors all come from a human donor with classical Hodgkin lymphoma.

The chain joins TRBV2 to TRBJ2-2; no reliable D call. The CDR3 contains 12 residues. Trimming removed 2 bases at V and 7 bases at J, with 5 bases between. CDR1 and CDR2 from the germline V gene are SNHLY and FYNNEI. Written as DNA, the CDR3 is TGTGCCAGCAGTGAAAATGGCGGGGAGCTGTTTTTT. Its protein product is CASSENGGELFF. The complete variable domain, with remaining parts taken from reference TRBV2 and TRBJ2-2, reads EPEVTQTPSHQVTQMGQEVILRCVPISNHLYFYWYRQILGQKVEFLVSFYNNEISEKSEIFDDQFSVERPDGSNFTLKIRSTKLEDSAMYFCASSENGGELFFGEGSRLTVL.

The CDR3 nucleotides read TGTGCCTGGAGCAAGAATCCGGGAAACACCATATATTTT. This translates into CAWSKNPGNTIYF. The J gene is TRBJ1-3, the V gene TRBV30; D not certain. V dropped 3 bases and J dropped 4 bases, with 10 bases sitting between them. CDR1 is GTSNPN, CDR2 SVGIG, per germline (reference sequence). The CDR3 loop spans 13 amino acids.

The chain is built from TRBV27 and TRBJ1-6; D perhaps matches TRBD1 (5 bases). CDR3 length: 15 amino acids. V dropped 8 bases and J dropped 3 bases, with 14 bases sitting between them. Germline CDR1 and CDR2: MNHEY and SMNVEV (reference sequence). The CDR3: CASGRDSFYNSPLHF. The CDR3 nucleotides read TGTGCCAGCGGCCGAGACAGCTTCTATAATTCACCCCTCCACTTT.

The chain carries TRBV6-6 and TRBJ1-5, with unresolved D. The CDR3 has 14 amino acids. V lost 0 bases and J lost 0, with 3 bases in between. CDR1 is MNHNY, CDR2 SVGAGI, per germline (reference sequence). The CDR3 DNA follows: TGTGCCAGCAGTTACTCCTATAGCAATCAGCCCCAGCATTTT. Translated: CASSYSYSNQPQHF.